This T cell receptor beta chain was found in a study of shared clonotypes between healthy human individuals. Measured with immunoSEQ multiplex PCR; TCRdb has only the in-frame clones, and not every one. The sample records some 2,500,000 clones, roughly 93% being singletons. Partitioning of CD4+ cells yielded a CD45RA+ naive subset and a CD45RA-negative memory subset. The CDR3 covers 15 residues. Trimming took 2 bases from V and 5 from J, leaving 15 bases between them. The V gene's germline CDR1 is MDHEN and CDR2 SYDVKM. Sample: naive CD4+ T cells from PBMCs. As to subset: CD45RA+ positively selected. This clonotype was sampled from a man younger than 35 in good health. Some clones in this sample may be carry-over from other donors' samples. This chain links TRBV28 with TRBJ1-2, with D perhaps matching TRBD1 (6 bases). The CDR3 reads CASSLIHRVFYGYTF. The CDR3 nucleotides read TGTGCCAGCAGTTTAATTCACAGGGTTTTTTATGGCTACACCTTC.